This TCR beta chain was captured in a study of blood T cells in healthy people across ages. Study-wide findings and caveats: Greater diversity and more naive CD4+ cells were seen in long-lived donors than in aged donors. Because donor CMV status was unknown, expanded clonotype changes were possibly confounded.

To note about this clonotype: Its antigen is not identified.

V was clipped by 7 bases and J by 6 bases; unmatched bases: 10. CDR3 size: 14 residues. Per the germline V gene, CDR1 is MDHEN and CDR2 is SYDVKM. The authors ran a second PCR of 7 to 11 cycles using a sample-barcoded 5' primer and a J-beta primer mix. Each TCR beta cDNA got a 12-nucleotide random molecular identifier. Any given sample supplied a minimum of 3 million CDR3-containing paired-end reads. TCRdb reanalysed the 5' RACE reads using MiXCR and keeps one entry per CDR3 protein. The data contain roughly 930,000 distinct CDR3 sequences, around 49% of them singletons. The sequencing input was blood. The V call is TRBV28, the J call TRBJ2-3; TRBD2 matches at 7 bases. This clonotype was sampled from a man aged 30 to 39 in good health. The DNA of the CDR3 is TGTGCCAGCAATAGCGGGTTTCATGCGGATACGCAGTATTTT. As protein: CASNSGFHADTQYF.